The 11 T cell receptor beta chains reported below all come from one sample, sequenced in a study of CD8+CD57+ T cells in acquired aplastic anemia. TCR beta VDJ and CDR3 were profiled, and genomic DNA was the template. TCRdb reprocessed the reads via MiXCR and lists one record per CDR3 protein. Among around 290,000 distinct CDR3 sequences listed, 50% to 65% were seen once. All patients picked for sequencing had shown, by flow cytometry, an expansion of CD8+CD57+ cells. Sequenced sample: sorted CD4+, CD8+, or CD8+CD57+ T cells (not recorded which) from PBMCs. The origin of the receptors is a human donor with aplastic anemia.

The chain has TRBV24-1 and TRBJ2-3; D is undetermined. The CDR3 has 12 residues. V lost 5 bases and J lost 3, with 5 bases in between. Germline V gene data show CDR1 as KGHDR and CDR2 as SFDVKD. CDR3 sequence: CATSGTTDTQYF. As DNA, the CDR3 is TGTGCCACCAGTGGTACTACAGATACGCAGTATTTT.

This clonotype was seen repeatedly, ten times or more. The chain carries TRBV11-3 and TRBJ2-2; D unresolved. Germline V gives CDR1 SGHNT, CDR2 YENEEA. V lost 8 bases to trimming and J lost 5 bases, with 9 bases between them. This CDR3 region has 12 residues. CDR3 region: CASGSWTGELFF. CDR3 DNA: TGTGCCAGCGGTAGTTGGACCGGGGAGCTGTTTTTT.

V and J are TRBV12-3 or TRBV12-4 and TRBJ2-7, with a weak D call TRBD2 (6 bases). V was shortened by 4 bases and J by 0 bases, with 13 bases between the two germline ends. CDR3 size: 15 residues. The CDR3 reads CASSYEGGRSYEQYF. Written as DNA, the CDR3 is TGTGCCAGCAGTTACGAGGGAGGACGCTCCTACGAGCAGTACTTC.

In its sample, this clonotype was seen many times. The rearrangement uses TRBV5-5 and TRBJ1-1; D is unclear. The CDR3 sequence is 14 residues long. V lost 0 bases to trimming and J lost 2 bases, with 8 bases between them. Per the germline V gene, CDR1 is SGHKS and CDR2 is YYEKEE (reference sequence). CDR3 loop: CASSLGHLNTEAFF. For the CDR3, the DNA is TGTGCCAGCAGCTTGGGGCACCTTAACACTGAAGCTTTCTTT.

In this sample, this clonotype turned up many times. The CDR3 here is CASSEEGLAAFGEQYF. The CDR3 bases are TGTGCCAGTAGTGAGGAAGGACTAGCGGCTTTCGGGGAGCAGTACTTC. V usage is TRBV19 and J usage is TRBJ2-7, with TRBD2 matching over 10 bases. Germline V gene data show CDR1 as LNHDA and CDR2 as SQIVND (reference sequence). The CDR3 is 16 residues long. V shed 5 bases, J shed 7 bases, and the junction held 14 bases outside the gene matches.

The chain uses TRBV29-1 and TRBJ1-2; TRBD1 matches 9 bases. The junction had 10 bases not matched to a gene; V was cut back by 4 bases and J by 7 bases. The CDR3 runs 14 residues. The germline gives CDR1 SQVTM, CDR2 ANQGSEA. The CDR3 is CSVGGKQGAVGYTF. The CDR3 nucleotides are TGCAGCGTTGGTGGGAAACAGGGGGCGGTTGGCTACACCTTC.

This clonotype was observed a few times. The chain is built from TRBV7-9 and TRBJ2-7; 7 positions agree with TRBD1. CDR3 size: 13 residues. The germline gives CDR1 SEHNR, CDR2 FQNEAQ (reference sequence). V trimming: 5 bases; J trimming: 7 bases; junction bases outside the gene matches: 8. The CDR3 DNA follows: TGTGCCAGCAGCCCAAGCAGGGGGATGGAGCAGTACTTC. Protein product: CASSPSRGMEQYF.

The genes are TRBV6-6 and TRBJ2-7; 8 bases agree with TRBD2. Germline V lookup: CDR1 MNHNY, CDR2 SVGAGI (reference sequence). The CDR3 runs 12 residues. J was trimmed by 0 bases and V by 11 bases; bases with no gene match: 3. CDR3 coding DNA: TGTGCCTCGGGGGGGTTCTCCTACGAGCAGTACTTC. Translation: CASGGFSYEQYF.

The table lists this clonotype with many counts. The CDR3 sequence is CASSLTSGLTYNEQFF. The CDR3 nucleotides read TGTGCCAGCAGCTTGACATCGGGACTTACCTACAATGAGCAGTTCTTC. V gene TRBV11-2 combines with J gene TRBJ2-1, with D possibly TRBD2 on 6 matching bases. V lost 3 bases, J lost 2 bases, and 14 bases lay in between. Germline loops: CDR1 SGHAT, CDR2 FQNNGV. This CDR3 is built from 16 residues.

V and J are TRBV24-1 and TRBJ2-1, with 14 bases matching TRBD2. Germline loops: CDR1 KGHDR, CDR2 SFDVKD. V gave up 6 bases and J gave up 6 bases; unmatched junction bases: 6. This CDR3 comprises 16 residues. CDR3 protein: CATSKTSGRAANEQFF. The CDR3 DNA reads TGTGCCACCAGTAAGACTAGCGGGAGGGCCGCCAATGAGCAGTTCTTC.

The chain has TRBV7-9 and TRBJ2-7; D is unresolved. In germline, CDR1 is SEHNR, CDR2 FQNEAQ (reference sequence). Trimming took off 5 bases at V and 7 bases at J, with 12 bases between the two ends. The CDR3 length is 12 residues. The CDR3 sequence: CASSLSFGEQYF. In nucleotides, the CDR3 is TGTGCCAGCAGCCTCTCCTTCGGGGAGCAGTACTTC. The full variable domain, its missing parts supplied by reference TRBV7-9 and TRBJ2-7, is DTGVSQNPRHKITKRGQNVTFRCDPISEHNRLYWYRQTLGQGPEFLTYFQNEAQLEKSRLLSDRFSAERPKGSFSTLEIQRTEQGDSAMYLCASSLSFGEQYFGPGTRLTVT.